Shown below are 24 T cell receptor beta chains from a single sample sequenced in a study of CD8 T cells in Susac syndrome. The authors reverse transcribed about 0.5 to 1 ug RNA with random hexamers. MiXCR, run by TCRdb on the immunoSEQ multiplex PCR reads, gives a single entry per CDR3 protein. The profile shows over 100,000 distinct CDR3 sequences, around 90% of them singletons. The sample taken for sequencing was CD4+ T cells from PBMCs. The receptors come from a human donor in good health.

The chain carries TRBV7-3 and TRBJ2-2; no clear D. V lost 2 bases and J lost 0, with 7 bases in between. Germline CDR1 SGHTA, CDR2 FQGTGA. This CDR3 has 15 amino acids. The CDR3: CASSLQLSNTGELFF. Written as DNA, the CDR3 is TGTGCCAGCAGCTTACAGCTATCGAACACCGGGGAGCTGTTTTTT.

The V and J genes are TRBV7-2 and TRBJ2-4; D is uncertain. Trimming left V 4 bases short and J 1 base short, with 5 bases between. CDR1 and CDR2 (germline): SGHTA, FQGNSA. This CDR3 is 13 amino acids long. The CDR3 DNA reads as TGTGCCAGCAGCTCCCAGGCCAAAAACATTCAGTACTTC. As protein: CASSSQAKNIQYF.

The CDR3 protein is CASSPPNRVLLAGEINEQFF. The CDR3 nucleotides are TGTGCCAGCTCACCACCGAATCGCGTTTTACTAGCGGGAGAGATTAATGAGCAGTTCTTC. The rearrangement links TRBV18 to TRBJ2-1; 11 positions agree with TRBD2. The length of the CDR3 is 20 residues. With 0 bases clipped from V and 7 bases from J, the junction kept 17 bases outside the gene matches. The germline V gene encodes CDR1 KGHSH and CDR2 LQKENI.

CDR3 nucleotides: TGTGCCAGTAGTATAGGGCCCCTCATAGGAGGCGGGAATCAGCCCCAGCATTTT. It translates to CASSIGPLIGGGNQPQHF. The rearrangement links TRBV19 to TRBJ1-5; no reliable D call. V dropped 1 base and J dropped 4 bases, with 20 bases sitting between them. The germline V gene has CDR1 LNHDA and CDR2 SQIVND (reference sequence). The CDR3 totals 18 residues.

The J gene is TRBJ2-7, the V gene TRBV19, with D possibly being TRBD2 (6 bases). The CDR3 is 13 residues long. Germline loops: CDR1 LNHDA, CDR2 SQIVND (reference sequence). The V gene lost 0 bases and the J gene lost 6 bases, with 9 bases spanning the gap. The CDR3 here is CASSIDGRLEQYF. The CDR3 DNA is TGTGCCAGTAGTATAGATGGGAGGCTCGAGCAGTACTTC. Full variable domain (missing parts from reference TRBV19 and TRBJ2-7): DGGITQSPKYLFRKEGQNVTLSCEQNLNHDAMYWYRQDPGQGLRLIYYSQIVNDFQKGDIAEGYSVSREKKESFPLTVTSAQKNPTAFYLCASSIDGRLEQYFGPGTRLTVT.

V is TRBV13 and J is TRBJ2-7; TRBD2 aligns across 11 bases. The V gene end was trimmed by 7 bases and the J gene end by 3 bases; junction bases not matched to a gene: 5. From germline, CDR1 is PRHDT and CDR2 FYEKMQ (reference sequence). This CDR3 contains 14 residues. CDR3 coding DNA: TGTGCCAGCAATATAGCGGGGGGGCACTACGAGCAGTACTTC. This encodes CASNIAGGHYEQYF.

The chain recombines TRBV14 with TRBJ2-7; D uncertain. This CDR3 is built from 14 residues. V dropped 4 bases and J dropped 0 bases, with 10 bases sitting between them. CDR1 and CDR2 from the germline V gene are SGHDN and FVKESK. The chain's CDR3 is CASSLTHSSYEQYF. CDR3 DNA: TGTGCCAGCAGCCTGACCCACAGCTCCTACGAGCAGTACTTC.

CDR3 DNA: TGTGCCAGCGGACTCGGGGACACTGAAGCTTTCTTT. It codes for CASGLGDTEAFF. The chain combines TRBV7-9 with TRBJ1-1; D is unclear. There are 12 residues in the CDR3. Germline CDR1 is SEHNR and CDR2 is FQNEAQ (reference sequence). V was shortened by 8 bases and J by 3 bases, with 10 bases between the two germline ends.

The chain is built from TRBV6-2 or TRBV6-3 and TRBJ2-5; 8 nucleotides agree with TRBD1. V lost 7 bases to trimming and J lost 5 bases; unmatched junction nucleotides: 12. Germline V CDR1 and CDR2: MNHEY, SVGEGT. This CDR3 region has 15 residues. CDR3 in DNA: TGTGCCAGCACGGGAGAACAGGGGGTTAGGGAGACCCAGTACTTC. Translation: CASTGEQGVRETQYF.

The chain recombines TRBV30 with TRBJ2-7; 7 positions match TRBD2. CDR3 size: 13 residues. Germline lookup yields CDR1 GTSNPN and CDR2 SVGIG (reference sequence). CDR3 sequence (DNA): TGTGCTGGAGGGGAGGGCCTACCCTACGAGCAGTACTTC. Protein product: CAGGEGLPYEQYF.

The rearrangement uses TRBV27 and TRBJ2-7; 9 bases align to TRBD2. The V and J ends lost 10 bases and 2 bases, in that order; junction bases with no gene match: 3. There are 12 residues in the CDR3. CDR1 and CDR2 (germline): MNHEY, SMNVEV (reference sequence). The CDR3 is CATAGGAYEQYF. The CDR3 coding sequence is TGTGCCACCGCGGGGGGGGCCTACGAGCAGTACTTC.

V gene TRBV7-2 combines with J gene TRBJ1-4; maybe TRBD1 (5 bases). This CDR3 region has 15 residues. Germline V gives CDR1 SGHTA, CDR2 FQGNSA. The ends were cut back, 2 bases at V and 8 bases at J, with 15 bases in the middle. The CDR3 region has the DNA TGTGCCAGCAGCTTATTTAGCGTCGGGACCGAAAAACTGTTTTTT. As protein: CASSLFSVGTEKLFF.

The chain combines TRBV3-1 with TRBJ2-5; D might be TRBD1 (5 bases). Germline V lookup: CDR1 LGHDT, CDR2 YNNKEL (reference sequence). The CDR3 extends over 13 amino acids. V dropped 4 bases and J dropped 3 bases, with 9 bases sitting between them. The CDR3 reads CASSRGRKETQYF. Here the CDR3 DNA reads TGTGCCAGCAGCCGGGGCAGAAAAGAGACCCAGTACTTC.

The V call is TRBV10-3, the J call TRBJ2-2; the D gene is possibly TRBD2 (6 bases). V was cut by 0 bases and J by 6 bases, with 20 bases left in between. Germline V lookup: CDR1 ENHRY, CDR2 SYGVKD. The CDR3 has 18 residues. The CDR3 sequence: CAISESGGELTRAGELFF. CDR3 DNA sequence: TGTGCCATCAGTGAGTCCGGAGGGGAGCTCACCAGGGCCGGGGAGCTGTTTTTT.

This clonotype was observed a few times. V usage is TRBV5-5 and J usage is TRBJ2-2; 7 bases match TRBD2. The CDR3 extends over 15 amino acids. V shed 2 bases, J shed 0 bases, and the junction held 1 base outside the gene matches. Germline V gene lookup returns CDR1 SGHKS and CDR2 YYEKEE (reference sequence). CDR3 in amino acids: CASSFLAANTGELFF. The CDR3 DNA is TGTGCCAGCAGCTTTCTAGCGGCGAACACCGGGGAGCTGTTTTTT.

The rearrangement links TRBV5-6 to TRBJ2-1, with 9 nucleotides matching TRBD2. Germline CDR1 SGHDT, CDR2 YYEEEE. CDR3 size: 14 residues. V was pared by 5 bases and J by 6 bases, with 6 bases of the junction left unmatched. Here the CDR3 DNA reads TGTGCCAGCAGTCCGGGGACTAGCCTCAATGAGCAGTTCTTC. Translated: CASSPGTSLNEQFF.

This chain connects TRBV7-2 to TRBJ1-1; D uncertain. The germline V gene has CDR1 SGHTA and CDR2 FQGNSA. V gave up 5 bases and J gave up 0 bases, with 10 bases separating them. The CDR3 runs to 14 residues. CDR3 residues: CASSREIMNTEAFF. The CDR3 DNA is TGTGCCAGCAGCCGCGAGATCATGAACACTGAAGCTTTCTTT.

The chain combines TRBV29-1 with TRBJ1-1, with a possible D match to TRBD1 (6 bases). Trimming shortened V by 6 bases and J by 4 bases, and 15 bases separated the two germline ends. Germline CDR1 reads SQVTM; CDR2 reads ANQGSEA. The CDR3 length is 13 residues. The DNA for the CDR3 is TGCAGCGTCCACCTTGGGGGCGGCACTGAAGCTTTCTTT. It specifies CSVHLGGGTEAFF.

The chain recombines TRBV15 with TRBJ2-7, with TRBD1 matching 8 bases. Trimming at V came to 0 bases and at J to 3 bases, leaving 10 bases not matched to a gene. Germline V lookup: CDR1 LNHNV, CDR2 YYDKDF (reference sequence). The CDR3 runs to 17 residues. In nucleotides, the CDR3 is TGTGCCACCAGCAGAGATCGTGACAGGGGAAACCTCTACGAGCAGTACTTC. Amino acid sequence: CATSRDRDRGNLYEQYF.

The V gene is TRBV19, the J gene TRBJ1-1; unclear D gene. CDR3 length: 15 residues. In germline, CDR1 is LNHDA, CDR2 SQIVND (reference sequence). Between the trimmed V and J ends, which lost 4 bases and 1 base, there was a span of 13 bases. In DNA form, the CDR3 reads TGTGCCAGTAGTAGGTTGGTGACCGGGAACACTGAAGCTTTCTTT. Translation: CASSRLVTGNTEAFF.

This clonotype was seen just once. This sequence joins TRBV20-1 and TRBJ1-1; D ambiguous. V lost 3 bases, J lost 3 bases, and 11 bases lay in between. This CDR3 has 13 residues. The germline gives CDR1 DFQATT, CDR2 SNEGSKA (reference sequence). The CDR3 region is CSARDAPYTEAFF. Here the CDR3 DNA reads TGCAGTGCTAGGGATGCTCCCTACACTGAAGCTTTCTTT.

The V and J genes are TRBV12-3 or TRBV12-4 and TRBJ1-1; 7 positions match TRBD1. CDR3 length: 17 residues. Trimming removed 5 bases from V and 3 bases from J; junction bases left unmatched: 15. CDR3 DNA: TGTGCCAGCAGTGCCCTACAGGGGTCTCTCTCGGACACTGAAGCTTTCTTT. Its translation is CASSALQGSLSDTEAFF.

The chain uses TRBV25-1 and TRBJ2-1; 14 bases are a match to TRBD2. The CDR3 runs to 16 residues. The V and J ends lost 0 bases and 8 bases, in that order; junction bases with no gene match: 3. CDR1 is MGHDK and CDR2 is SYGVNS in the germline V gene. The CDR3 nucleotides are TGTGCCAGCAGTGAATATGGGACTAGCGGGAGTGATGAGCAGTTCTTC. Translation: CASSEYGTSGSDEQFF.

J is TRBJ1-5 and V is TRBV6-2 or TRBV6-3, with D possibly matching TRBD1 (5 bases). Trimming shortened V by 1 base and J by 0 bases, and 7 bases separated the two germline ends. CDR3 length: 15 residues. The V gene's germline CDR1 is MNHEY and CDR2 SVGEGT. CDR3 loop: CASSYLGVSNQPQHF. CDR3 in DNA: TGTGCCAGCAGTTACTTAGGGGTTAGCAATCAGCCCCAGCATTTT.